The T cell receptor beta chain under discussion was sequenced for a study of CD8 T cells in ankylosing spondylitis. V was shortened by 3 bases and J by 4 bases, with 10 bases between the two germline ends. Germline CDR1 reads SGHKS; CDR2 reads YYEKEE (reference sequence). The CDR3 length is 13 residues. As the method for making TCR beta libraries, quantitative 5'-RACE with molecular barcodes was used. Each CDR3 protein gets one entry after TCRdb re-called the 5' RACE reads with MiXCR. The sample carries hundreds of thousands of distinct CDR3 sequences, more than 20% recorded once. This clonotype was counted a few times.

Sequencing was carried out using blood, either unsorted or a sorted T cell fraction (not recorded which). The TCR comes from a female donor with ankylosing spondylitis or in good health (not recorded which). The chain uses TRBV5-5 and TRBJ2-5, with D perhaps matching TRBD1 (5 bases). This chain's CDR3 is CASSYGAAETQYF. The CDR3, as DNA: TGTGCCAGCAGCTATGGGGCTGCAGAGACCCAGTACTTC.